One and the same sample provided the 7 T cell receptor beta chains below, sequenced in a study of T cell changes during pregnancy in multiple sclerosis. Method: immunoSEQ multiplex PCR; TCRdb's copy keeps in-frame clones and lacks some. This table holds about 64,000 clones, 90% found once. The source was peripheral blood, collected in the third trimester of pregnancy. Receptors were obtained from a female donor in good health, enrolled as a control in a pregnancy study.

V is TRBV12-5 and J is TRBJ2-2, with TRBD2 matching over 8 bases. The V gene end was trimmed by 0 bases and the J gene end by 8 bases; junction bases not matched to a gene: 14. This CDR3 region has 18 residues. Germline V CDR1 and CDR2: LGHNT, FRNRAP. Here the CDR3 DNA reads TGTGCTAGTGGTTTGGTACTGGGTAGCGGGGCCCTGGGAGGGGAGCTGTTTTTT. Amino acids: CASGLVLGSGALGGELFF.

The table lists this clone with a count of one. The rearrangement links TRBV5-5 to TRBJ2-7; D unclear. The CDR3 covers 14 residues. Trimming stripped 4 bases from V and 3 bases from J, with 14 bases between. Germline V CDR1 and CDR2: SGHKS, YYEKEE (reference sequence). CDR3 amino acids: CASSQRWASYEQYF. The DNA of the CDR3 is TGTGCCAGCAGCCAGAGATGGGCCAGCTACGAGCAGTACTTC.

The chain is built from TRBV9 and TRBJ1-6; 8 bases are a match to TRBD1. The CDR3 length is 17 residues. The V segment lost 0 bases and the J segment 5 bases; nucleotides outside the gene matches: 7. CDR1 is SGDLS and CDR2 is YYNGEE in the germline V gene. The CDR3 protein is CASSVDQGALDNSPLHF. Here the CDR3 DNA reads TGTGCCAGCAGCGTAGACCAGGGGGCGTTAGATAATTCACCCCTCCACTTT.

The chain recombines TRBV2 with TRBJ2-7, with 8 bases that match TRBD1. J was trimmed by 6 bases and V by 4 bases; bases with no gene match: 8. The germline gives CDR1 SNHLY, CDR2 FYNNEI. CDR3 length equals 14 residues. The CDR3 DNA reads as TGTGCCAGCAGTGGCAGGGGGCCGAGGGGCGAGCAGTACTTC. Residues: CASSGRGPRGEQYF.

The chain combines TRBV19 with TRBJ2-7; TRBD2 aligns across 11 bases. V dropped 6 bases and J dropped 0; count of bases not matched to a gene: 16. In germline, CDR1 is LNHDA, CDR2 SQIVND (reference sequence). CDR3 length equals 19 residues. The CDR3 sequence: CASSPGTSGWGGSSYEQYF. The CDR3 DNA reads TGTGCCAGTAGCCCCGGGACTAGCGGTTGGGGGGGGAGCTCCTACGAGCAGTACTTC.

The chain employs TRBV6-1 and TRBJ2-3; TRBD1 aligns across 7 bases. Germline CDR1 and CDR2: MNHNS and SASEGT. After removal of 2 bases from V and 3 bases from J, the junction contained 5 bases not matched to a gene. CDR3 length equals 15 residues. The CDR3 spells CASSELTGATDTQYF. The CDR3 DNA reads as TGTGCCAGCAGTGAACTTACAGGGGCTACAGATACGCAGTATTTT.

Only a few counts were recorded for this clone. CDR3: CASSITGGLGAFF. The CDR3 nucleotides are TGTGCCAGCAGCATTACAGGGGGCCTGGGCGCTTTCTTT. This chain connects TRBV5-4 to TRBJ1-1, with 9 bases that match TRBD1. The V gene's germline CDR1 is SGHNT and CDR2 YYREEE (reference sequence). The CDR3 extends over 13 amino acids. V dropped 4 bases and J dropped 11; count of bases not matched to a gene: 9.